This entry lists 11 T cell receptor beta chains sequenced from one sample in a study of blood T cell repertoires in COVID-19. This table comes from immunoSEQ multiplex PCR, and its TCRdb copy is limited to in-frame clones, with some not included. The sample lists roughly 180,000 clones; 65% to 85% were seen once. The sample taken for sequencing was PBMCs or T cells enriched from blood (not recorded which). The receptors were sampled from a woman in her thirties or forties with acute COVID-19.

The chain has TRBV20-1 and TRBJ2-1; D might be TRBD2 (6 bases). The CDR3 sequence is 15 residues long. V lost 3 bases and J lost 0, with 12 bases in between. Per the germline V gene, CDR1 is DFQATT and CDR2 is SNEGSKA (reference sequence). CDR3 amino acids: CSASLGRSSYNEQFF. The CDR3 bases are TGCAGTGCTAGTTTAGGGAGGAGCTCCTACAATGAGCAGTTCTTC.

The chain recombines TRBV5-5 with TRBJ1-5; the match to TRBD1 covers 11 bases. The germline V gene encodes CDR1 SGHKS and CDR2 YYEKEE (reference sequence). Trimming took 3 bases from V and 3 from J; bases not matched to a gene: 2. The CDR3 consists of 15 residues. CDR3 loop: CASSWGQGDNQPQHF. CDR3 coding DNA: TGTGCCAGCAGCTGGGGACAGGGGGACAATCAGCCCCAGCATTTT.

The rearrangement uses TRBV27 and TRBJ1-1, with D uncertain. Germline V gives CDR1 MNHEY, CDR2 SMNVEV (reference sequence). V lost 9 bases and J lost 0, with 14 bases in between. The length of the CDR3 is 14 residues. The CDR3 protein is CASSLRNLNTEAFF. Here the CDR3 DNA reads TGTGCCAGTTCCTTGCGAAATCTGAACACTGAAGCTTTCTTT.

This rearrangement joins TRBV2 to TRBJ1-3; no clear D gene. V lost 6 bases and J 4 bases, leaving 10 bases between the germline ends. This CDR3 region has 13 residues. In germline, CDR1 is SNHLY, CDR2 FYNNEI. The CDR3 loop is CASRREEGNTIYF. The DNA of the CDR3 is TGTGCCAGCAGAAGGGAGGAAGGAAACACCATATATTTT.

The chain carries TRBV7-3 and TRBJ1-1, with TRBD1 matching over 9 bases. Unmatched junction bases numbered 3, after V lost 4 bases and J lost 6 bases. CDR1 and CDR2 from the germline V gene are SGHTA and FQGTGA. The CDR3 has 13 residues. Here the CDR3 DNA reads TGTGCCAGCAGCTCTCGACAGGGGGCTGAAGCTTTCTTT. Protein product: CASSSRQGAEAFF.

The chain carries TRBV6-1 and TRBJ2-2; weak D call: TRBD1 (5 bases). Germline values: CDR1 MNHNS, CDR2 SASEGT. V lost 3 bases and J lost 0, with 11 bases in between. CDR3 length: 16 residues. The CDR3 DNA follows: TGTGCCAGCAGTGATCTATCCAGGGCGAACACCGGGGAGCTGTTTTTT. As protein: CASSDLSRANTGELFF.

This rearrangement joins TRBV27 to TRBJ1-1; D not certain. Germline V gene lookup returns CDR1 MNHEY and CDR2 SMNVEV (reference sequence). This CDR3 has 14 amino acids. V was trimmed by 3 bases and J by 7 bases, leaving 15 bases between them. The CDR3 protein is CASSFSEGWHEAFF. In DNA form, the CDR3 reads TGTGCCAGCAGTTTTTCGGAGGGATGGCATGAAGCTTTCTTT.

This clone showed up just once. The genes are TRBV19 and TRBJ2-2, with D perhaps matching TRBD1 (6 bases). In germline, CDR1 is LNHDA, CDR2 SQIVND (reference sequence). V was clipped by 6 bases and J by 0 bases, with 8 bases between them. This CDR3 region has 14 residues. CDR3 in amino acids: CASSRGSNTGELFF. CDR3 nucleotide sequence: TGTGCCAGTAGCAGGGGTTCGAACACCGGGGAGCTGTTTTTT.

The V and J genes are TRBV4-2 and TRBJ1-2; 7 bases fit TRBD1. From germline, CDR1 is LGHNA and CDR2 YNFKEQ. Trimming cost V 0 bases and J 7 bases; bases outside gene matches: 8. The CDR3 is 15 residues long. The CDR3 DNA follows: TGTGCCAGCAGCCAAGATAGCCCAGGGGGAGCTGGCTACACCTTC. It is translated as CASSQDSPGGAGYTF.

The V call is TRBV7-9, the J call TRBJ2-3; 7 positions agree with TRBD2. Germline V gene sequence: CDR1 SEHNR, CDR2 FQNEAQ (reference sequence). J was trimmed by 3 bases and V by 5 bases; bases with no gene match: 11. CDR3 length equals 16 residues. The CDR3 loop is CASSTPSGGDTDTQYF. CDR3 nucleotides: TGTGCCAGCAGCACCCCTAGCGGAGGCGATACAGATACGCAGTATTTT.

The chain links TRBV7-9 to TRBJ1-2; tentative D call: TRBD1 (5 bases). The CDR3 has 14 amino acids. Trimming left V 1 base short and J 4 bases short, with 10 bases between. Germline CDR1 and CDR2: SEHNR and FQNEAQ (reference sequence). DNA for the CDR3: TGTGCCAGCAGCTTAGGGGAGGGGACCTATGGCTACACCTTC. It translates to CASSLGEGTYGYTF.